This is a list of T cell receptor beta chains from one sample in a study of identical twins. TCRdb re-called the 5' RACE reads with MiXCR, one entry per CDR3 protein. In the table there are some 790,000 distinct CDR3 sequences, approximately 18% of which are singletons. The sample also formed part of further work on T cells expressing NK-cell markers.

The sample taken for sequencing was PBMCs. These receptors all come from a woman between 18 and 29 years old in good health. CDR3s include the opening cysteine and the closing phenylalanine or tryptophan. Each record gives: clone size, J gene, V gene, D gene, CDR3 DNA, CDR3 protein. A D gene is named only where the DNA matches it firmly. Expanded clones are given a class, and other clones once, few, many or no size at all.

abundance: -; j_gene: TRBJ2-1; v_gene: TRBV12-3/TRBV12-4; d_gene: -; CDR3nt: TGTGCCAGCAGTTGGGGGAGCAATGAGCAGTTCTTC; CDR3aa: CASSWGSNEQFF
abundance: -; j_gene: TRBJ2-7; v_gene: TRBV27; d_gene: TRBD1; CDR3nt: TGTGCCAGCAGTTTAACCGGGACAGTAGGGTACGAGCAGTACTTC; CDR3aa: CASSLTGTVGYEQYF
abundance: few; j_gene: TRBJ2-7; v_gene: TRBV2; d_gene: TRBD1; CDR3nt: TGTGCCAGCAGTGGGACAGGGGGAGTAACCCACGAGCAGTACTTC; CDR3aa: CASSGTGGVTHEQYF
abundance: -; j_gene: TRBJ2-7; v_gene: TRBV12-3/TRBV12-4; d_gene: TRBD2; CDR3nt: TGTGCCAGCAGTCAAACCGGGACTAGCGACGAGCAGTACTTC; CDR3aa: CASSQTGTSDEQYF
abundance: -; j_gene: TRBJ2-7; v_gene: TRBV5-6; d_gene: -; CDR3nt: TGTGCCAGCGGCTCGGGGATACTCTGCGAGCAGTACTTC; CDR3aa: CASGSGILCEQYF
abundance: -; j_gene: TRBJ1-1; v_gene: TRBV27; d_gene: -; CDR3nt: TGTGCCAGCAGTTTCTTTGACGCGAACACTGAAGCTTTCTTT; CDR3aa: CASSFFDANTEAFF
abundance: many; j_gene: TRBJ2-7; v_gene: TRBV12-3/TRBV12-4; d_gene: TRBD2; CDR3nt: TGTGCCAGCGGACTAGCGGGCGAGCAGTACTTC; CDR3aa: CASGLAGEQYF
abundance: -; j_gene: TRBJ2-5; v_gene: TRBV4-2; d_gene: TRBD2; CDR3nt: TGTGCCAGCAGCGAAAGCGGGAGCCGAGGAGAGACCCAGTACTTC; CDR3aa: CASSESGSRGETQYF
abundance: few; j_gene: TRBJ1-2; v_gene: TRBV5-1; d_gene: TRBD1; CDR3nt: TGCGCCAGCAGCTTGGGCCGGGAAGGGGGCAATGGCTACACCTTC; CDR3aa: CASSLGREGGNGYTF
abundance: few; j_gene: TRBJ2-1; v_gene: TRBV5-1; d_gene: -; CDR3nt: TGCGCCAGCAGCTTTGGGGGAGCGACTGAGCAGTTCTTC; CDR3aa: CASSFGGATEQFF
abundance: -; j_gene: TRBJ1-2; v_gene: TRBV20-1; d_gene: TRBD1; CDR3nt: TGCAGTGCTGCGGGGACAGCGAACTATGGCTACACCTTC; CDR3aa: CSAAGTANYGYTF
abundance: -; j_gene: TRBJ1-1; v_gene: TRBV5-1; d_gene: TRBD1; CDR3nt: TGCGCCAGCAGCTTGGTCCTAACAGGGGTTCCGTCTGAAGCTTTCTTT; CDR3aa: CASSLVLTGVPSEAFF
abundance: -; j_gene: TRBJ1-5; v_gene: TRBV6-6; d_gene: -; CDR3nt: TGTGCCAGCAAAGGGGCCTCGGGATCCCAGCATTTT; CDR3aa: CASKGASGSQHF
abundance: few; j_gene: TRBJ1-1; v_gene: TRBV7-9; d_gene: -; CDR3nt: TGTGCCAGCAGCTTATCACAGGGGAACACTGAAGCTTTCTTT; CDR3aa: CASSLSQGNTEAFF
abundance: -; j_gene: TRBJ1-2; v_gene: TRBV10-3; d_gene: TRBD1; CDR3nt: TGTGCCATCAGTGCCGGTGGACAGGGGAACTATGGCTACACCTTC; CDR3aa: CAISAGGQGNYGYTF
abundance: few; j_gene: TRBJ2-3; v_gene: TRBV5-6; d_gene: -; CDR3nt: TGTGCCAGCAGCTTGGCGCTCGTCACGCAGTATTTT; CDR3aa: CASSLALVTQYF
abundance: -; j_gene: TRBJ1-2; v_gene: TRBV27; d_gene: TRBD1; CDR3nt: TGTGCCAGCAGTACCCACCGACAGGGTGGTAACTATGGCTACACCTTC; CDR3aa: CASSTHRQGGNYGYTF
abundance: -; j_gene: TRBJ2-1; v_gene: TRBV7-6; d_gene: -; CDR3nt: TGTGCCAGCAGCTTTAACGGGGGGCTAGACAATGAGCAGTTCTTC; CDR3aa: CASSFNGGLDNEQFF
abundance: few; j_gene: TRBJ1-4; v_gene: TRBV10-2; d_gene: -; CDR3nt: TGCGCCAGCAGTGAGTCTGCGACTCGAGGTGAAAAACTGTTTTTT; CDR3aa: CASSESATRGEKLFF
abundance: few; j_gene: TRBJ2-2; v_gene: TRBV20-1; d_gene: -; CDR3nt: TGCAGTGCTAGAGATATACAATTAGCGAACACCGGGGAGCTGTTTTTT; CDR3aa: CSARDIQLANTGELFF
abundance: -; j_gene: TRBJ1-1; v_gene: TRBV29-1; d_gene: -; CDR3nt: TGCAGCGTTGAACTAAACCTACGGGGGACTGAAGCTTTCTTT; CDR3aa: CSVELNLRGTEAFF
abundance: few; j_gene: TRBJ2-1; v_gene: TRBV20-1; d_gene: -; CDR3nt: TGCAGTGCTAGATGGAAAGGGACTTGGGATGAGCAGTTCTTC; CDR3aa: CSARWKGTWDEQFF
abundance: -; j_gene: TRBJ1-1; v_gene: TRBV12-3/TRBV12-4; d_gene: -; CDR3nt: TGTGCCAGCAGTTTAATCGGGGCAATGAACACTGAAGCTTTCTTT; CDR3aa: CASSLIGAMNTEAFF
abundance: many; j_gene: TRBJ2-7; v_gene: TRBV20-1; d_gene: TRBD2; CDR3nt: TGCAGTGTTACAACTAGCGGGGGGAGCTCCTACGAGCAGTACTTC; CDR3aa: CSVTTSGGSSYEQYF
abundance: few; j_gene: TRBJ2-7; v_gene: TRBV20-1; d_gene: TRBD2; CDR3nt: TGCAGTGCTCCGAGTTATAGCGGGGGGATCGACGAGCAGTACTTC; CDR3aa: CSAPSYSGGIDEQYF
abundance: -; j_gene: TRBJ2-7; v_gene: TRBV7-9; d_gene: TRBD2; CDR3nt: TGTGCCAGCAGCTTAGCGCGCGGGGGAAGGGAGCAGTACTTC; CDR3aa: CASSLARGGREQYF
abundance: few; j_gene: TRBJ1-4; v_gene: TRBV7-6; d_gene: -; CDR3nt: TGTGCCAGCAGCCAGGGCGGCACTAATGAAAAACTGTTTTTT; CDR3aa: CASSQGGTNEKLFF
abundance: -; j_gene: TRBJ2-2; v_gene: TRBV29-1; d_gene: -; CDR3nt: TGCAGCGTTGTGGGGGCGCAGGGGGAGCTGTTTTTT; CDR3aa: CSVVGAQGELFF
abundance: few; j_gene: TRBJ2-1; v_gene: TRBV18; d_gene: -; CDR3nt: TGTGCCAGCTCACCCCCCACGGGGAGCGCGCAGTTCTTC; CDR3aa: CASSPPTGSAQFF
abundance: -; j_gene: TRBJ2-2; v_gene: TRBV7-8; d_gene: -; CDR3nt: TGTGCCAGCAGCTTTTCGAGGTGGAACACCGGGGAGCTGTTTTTT; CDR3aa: CASSFSRWNTGELFF
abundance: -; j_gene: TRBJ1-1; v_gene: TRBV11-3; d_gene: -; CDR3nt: TGTGCCAGCAGCTTAGTTCCCGGGGGGGAAGCTTTCTTT; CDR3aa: CASSLVPGGEAFF
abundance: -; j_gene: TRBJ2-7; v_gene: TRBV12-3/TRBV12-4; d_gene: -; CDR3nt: TGTGCCAGCAGTAAAACGGGAGATGGCGAGCAGTACTTC; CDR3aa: CASSKTGDGEQYF
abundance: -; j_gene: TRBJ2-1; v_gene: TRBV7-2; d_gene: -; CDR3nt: TGTGCCAGCAGCTTATCCCAGCGGGAGCAGTTCTTC; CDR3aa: CASSLSQREQFF
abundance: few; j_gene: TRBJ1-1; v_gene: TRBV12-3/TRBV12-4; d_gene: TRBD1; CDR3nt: TGTGCCAGCAGTTTTCGACAGGGGAGTACTGAAGCTTTCTTT; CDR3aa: CASSFRQGSTEAFF
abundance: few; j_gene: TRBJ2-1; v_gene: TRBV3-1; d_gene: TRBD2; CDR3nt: TGTGCCAGCAGCCAGGCGCCCAGGCTAGCGGGGTACTCCTTCTCCTACAATGAGCAGTTCTTC; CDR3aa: CASSQAPRLAGYSFSYNEQFF